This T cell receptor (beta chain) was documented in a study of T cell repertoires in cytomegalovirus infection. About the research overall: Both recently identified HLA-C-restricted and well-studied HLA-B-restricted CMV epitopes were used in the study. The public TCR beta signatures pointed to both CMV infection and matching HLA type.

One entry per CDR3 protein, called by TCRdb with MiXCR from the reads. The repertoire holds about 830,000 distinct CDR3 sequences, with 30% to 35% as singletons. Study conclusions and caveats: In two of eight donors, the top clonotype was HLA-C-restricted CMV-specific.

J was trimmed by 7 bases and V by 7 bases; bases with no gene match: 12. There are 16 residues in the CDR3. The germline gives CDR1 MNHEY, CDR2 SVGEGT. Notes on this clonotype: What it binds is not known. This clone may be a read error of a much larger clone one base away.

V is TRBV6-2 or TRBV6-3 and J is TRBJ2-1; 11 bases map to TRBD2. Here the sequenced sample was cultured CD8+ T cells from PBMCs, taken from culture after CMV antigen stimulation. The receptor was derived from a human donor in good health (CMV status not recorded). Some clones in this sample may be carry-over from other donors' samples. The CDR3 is CASTLLAGGPRNEQFF. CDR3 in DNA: TGTGCCAGCACTCTATTAGCGGGGGGGCCGAGGAATGAGCAGTTCTTC.